This T cell receptor beta chain came from a study of T and B cells in COVID-19 patients. Across the whole study: The recovered patients had mostly mild to moderate COVID-19 with outpatient management. Study-wide findings and caveats: Blood from mildly ill patients while symptomatic, and early samples from severe cases, were scarce. Patients with COVID-19 reportedly showed strongly skewed T cell receptor beta variable and joining gene usage.

Multiplex PCR with BIOMED2 TRB-A/B primer pools amplified TRB rearrangements. TCRdb reprocessed the multiplex PCR reads with MiXCR, giving one entry per CDR3 protein. Of 2,500 to 4,000 distinct CDR3 sequences in the sample, 22% were seen once. This clonotype is labeled medium-sized. The antigen remains undetermined. Each TRB amplification used roughly 250-550 ng of genomic DNA from blood. With 4 bases removed from V and 5 bases from J, the gap between germline ends came to 13 bases. This CDR3 has 13 residues. Germline CDR1 and CDR2: SGHDT and YYEEEE. The sequence was obtained from a human donor with active COVID-19. The sequencing sample was made of blood. V and J are TRBV5-6 and TRBJ2-7; D gene uncertain. CDR3 region: CASSLRYRDEQYF. The CDR3 bases are TGTGCCAGCAGCCTGCGCTATAGGGACGAGCAGTACTTC.